This TCR beta chain was sequenced in a study of CD8 T cells in ankylosing spondylitis (dated by TCRdb to the late 2010s). For context, the study as a whole: T cell receptor beta repertoires were profiled in healthy donors and ankylosing spondylitis patients so that disease-linked TCR variants could be found. Peripheral blood samples were taken, and synovial fluid was additionally collected from ankylosing spondylitis patients. In total, the full study cohort was made up of roughly 100 healthy donors and about two dozen ankylosing spondylitis patients. Broader findings and caveats from the paper: A TCR beta motif made up of several highly homologous amino acid variants appeared to be characteristic of blood from ankylosing spondylitis patients. Some TCR beta motif variants had previously been reported in synovial fluid and blood of reactive arthritis patients, which suggested common disease-initiation mechanisms. According to the report, matched synovial fluid samples from ankylosing spondylitis patients were significantly enriched for the disease-linked clones. The disease-linked clones had a CD8+ phenotype and were found at relatively low frequencies in peripheral blood.

With regard to this clonotype: Its recognized antigen is unknown. No clone much larger than this one lies a single base away; base qualities are absent.

The data were produced on an Illumina HiSeq 2500. Quantitative 5'-RACE with molecular barcodes was used to prepare TCR beta libraries. Turning to the authors' computational methods: To identify disease-linked TCR variants, a new computational method was used, one built on a probabilistic model of VDJ rearrangement. TCRdb reprocessed the public reads (quality trimming at Q25 with fastp, clone calling with MiXCR) and kept in-frame beta chains. Entries that share a CDR3 protein sequence are merged under the most common genes and DNA. Clone size and V and J calls follow TCRdb, not the original study. This sample gives about 420,000 distinct CDR3 sequences in total; 20% to 25% of them show up just once. Jointly, the top ten make up roughly a sixth of the sample. The TCR originated in a male donor with ankylosing spondylitis. Sequencing used blood, either unsorted or a sorted T cell fraction (not recorded which).

The DNA sequence is given as TGTGCCAGCAGTTACACACCGGGACAGGGGGTCCTCTACGAGCAGTACTTC. Translated, this gives CASSYTPGQGVLYEQYF. The chain is made from TRBV6-5 and TRBJ2-7, and TRBD1 aligns with 11 junction nucleotides. At the junction V is shortened by 2 bases and J by 3 bases; bases outside the gene matches: 9. Including cysteine and phenylalanine, the CDR3 has 17 amino acids. Kept here is only the CDR3 DNA, which spans 51 bases and is read in frame from base 1. The germline V gene sets CDR1 to MNHEY and CDR2 to SVGAGI.